Below, one TCR beta chain is given with its context. This sample stems from a study of blood T cell repertoires in COVID-19. The data were produced by immunoSEQ multiplex PCR, yet TCRdb's version contains in-frame clones alone and is incomplete. This sample has fewer than 450,000 clones; more than 75% occur once, and the top ten carry 1.2%. This CDR3 is built from 19 residues. The junction had 11 bases not matched to a gene; V was cut back by 1 base and J by 0 bases. The germline V gene encodes CDR1 SGHRS and CDR2 YFSETQ. This clonotype was sampled from a woman younger than 30 who had recovered from COVID-19. Source material: PBMCs or T cells enriched from blood (not recorded which). This rearrangement joins TRBV5-1 to TRBJ2-5; the match to TRBD2 covers 11 bases. The CDR3 nucleotides are TGCGCCAGCAGCTTGCCGCTAGCGGGGGGCTCGGGGTACCAAGAGACCCAGTACTTC. It is translated as CASSLPLAGGSGYQETQYF.